The 27 T cell receptor beta chains below were found in one sample sequenced in a study of neurological immune-mediated disorders. TCRdb recomputed calls from the 5' RACE reads with MiXCR, one row per CDR3 protein. The table lists 50,000 or so distinct CDR3 sequences, around 3.9% of them singletons. Sequencing was performed on PBMCs. The receptors stem from a man in his thirties or forties with multiple sclerosis.

This clonotype appeared many times. The chain has TRBV29-1 and TRBJ1-1; unclear D gene. The ends were cut back, 6 bases at V and 1 base at J, with 9 bases in the middle. The CDR3 consists of 12 residues. The germline V gene encodes CDR1 SQVTM and CDR2 ANQGSEA. The CDR3 DNA reads as TGCAGCGTCGGACGGGGGAACACTGAAGCTTTCTTT. Residues: CSVGRGNTEAFF.

This clonotype was counted at least ten times. This chain uses TRBV14 with TRBJ1-3; unclear D gene. V was cut by 0 bases and J by 7 bases, with 7 bases left in between. Looked up from germline, CDR1 is SGHDN and CDR2 is FVKESK. The CDR3 runs 13 residues. This CDR3 reads CASSQEQGNTIYF. CDR3 nucleotides: TGTGCCAGCAGCCAAGAGCAAGGGAACACCATATATTTT. Full variable domain (rest looked up from reference TRBV14 and TRBJ1-3): EAGVTQFPSHSVIEKGQTVTLRCDPISGHDNLYWYRRVMGKEIKFLLHFVKESKQDESGMPNNRFLAERTGGTYSTLKVQPAELEDSGVYFCASSQEQGNTIYFGEGSWLTVV.

At least ten counts were recorded for this clonotype. J is TRBJ2-2 and V is TRBV6-1; 12 nucleotides line up with TRBD2. Per germline, CDR1 MNHNS and CDR2 SASEGT. This CDR3 spans 15 amino acids. V trimming: 2 bases; J trimming: 6 bases; junction bases outside the gene matches: 1. In DNA form, the CDR3 reads TGTGCCAGCAGTGAACTAGCGGGAGGGCCCGGGGAGCTGTTTTTT. It is translated as CASSELAGGPGELFF.

Points on this clonotype: A much bigger clone sits one base away, suggesting this may be a read error. Lacking the conserved final phenylalanine or tryptophan, this CDR3 likely reflects a read error. The CDR3 nucleotides read TGCAGTGCTAGAGAGAACAGTGACTATGGCTACACCATC. Protein: CSARENSDYGYTI. V gene TRBV20-1 combines with J gene TRBJ1-2, with D hard to call. Looked up from germline, CDR1 is DFQATT and CDR2 is SNEGSKA (reference sequence). V dropped 0 bases and J dropped 3 bases, with 8 bases sitting between them. The CDR3 extends over 13 amino acids.

Note on this clonotype: A much larger clone lies a single base off, so this may be a read error. This chain connects TRBV7-8 to TRBJ2-5; D tentatively fits TRBD1 or TRBD2 (5 bases each). CDR1 is SGHVS, CDR2 FQNEAQ, per germline. The CDR3 has 16 amino acids. Between the trimmed V and J ends, which lost 5 bases and 1 base, there was a span of 17 bases. In DNA, the CDR3 is TGTGCCAGCAGCCCCCTCGGGGCTAGAACCCAAGAGACCCAGTACTTC. Amino acids: CASSPLGARTQETQYF.

The chain has TRBV27 and TRBJ1-1; perhaps TRBD1 as D (6 bases). Looked up from germline, CDR1 is MNHEY and CDR2 is SMNVEV (reference sequence). V dropped 4 bases and J dropped 5 bases, with 14 bases sitting between them. CDR3 size: 14 residues. CDR3 nucleotides: TGTGCCAGCAGTTCCTATACAGGGAGGACTGAAGCTTTCTTT. It yields the protein CASSSYTGRTEAFF.

This clonotype came up many times. The chain couples TRBV4-1 to TRBJ1-1; tentatively, D is TRBD1 (6 bases). Germline CDR1 and CDR2: MGHRA and YSYEKL. The V end lost 4 bases, the J end lost 3 bases, and 18 bases lay between the germline ends. This CDR3 comprises 16 residues. CDR3 in DNA: TGCGCCAGCAGCCCCCGCTCGAGACAGGCGGACACTGAAGCTTTCTTT. Residues: CASSPRSRQADTEAFF.

Many counts were recorded for this clonotype. The rearrangement links TRBV15 to TRBJ1-2, with D possibly being TRBD1 (5 bases). In germline, CDR1 is LNHNV, CDR2 YYDKDF (reference sequence). The CDR3 extends over 15 amino acids. V was trimmed by 1 base and J by 8 bases, leaving 17 bases between them. The CDR3 sequence is CATSRARGRMRGYTF. The DNA of the CDR3 is TGTGCCACCAGCAGAGCGCGGGGGAGGATGAGAGGCTACACCTTC.

This clonotype occurred once. V usage is TRBV11-2 and J usage is TRBJ1-5; D remains ambiguous. The ends were cut back, 0 bases at V and 7 bases at J, with 7 bases in the middle. This CDR3 spans 13 amino acids. CDR1 and CDR2 (germline): SGHAT, FQNNGV. CDR3 nucleotides: TGTGCCAGCAGCTTAGATTTAAGGCAGCCCCAGCATTTT. This codes for CASSLDLRQPQHF.

This clonotype was detected ten times or more. The rearrangement joins TRBV12-5 to TRBJ2-3; D might be TRBD1 (6 bases). Trimming removed 6 bases from V and 0 bases from J, with 7 bases in between. The CDR3 consists of 13 residues. Germline V gene sequence: CDR1 LGHNT, CDR2 FRNRAP. This chain's CDR3 is CASGGASTDTQYF. In DNA form, the CDR3 reads TGTGCTAGTGGGGGGGCTAGCACAGATACGCAGTATTTT. The full variable domain, its missing parts supplied by reference TRBV12-5 and TRBJ2-3, is DARVTQTPRHKVTEMGQEVTMRCQPILGHNTVFWYRQTMMQGLELLAYFRNRAPLDDSGMPKDRFSAEMPDATLATLKIQPSEPRDSAVYFCASGGASTDTQYFGPGTRLTVL.

This clonotype was seen many times. V and J are TRBV15 and TRBJ1-1; D may be TRBD1 (5 bases). This CDR3 comprises 15 residues. V lost 0 bases to trimming and J lost 11 bases, with 19 bases between them. Germline V CDR1 and CDR2: LNHNV, YYDKDF (reference sequence). The CDR3 DNA follows: TGTGCCACCAGCAGAGATTCTGTTGCCCCCCGGGGGGCTTTCTTT. It yields the protein CATSRDSVAPRGAFF. Combining the CDR3 with reference TRBV15 and TRBJ1-1 gives the whole variable domain DAMVIQNPRYQVTQFGKPVTLSCSQTLNHNVMYWYQQKSSQAPKLLFHYYDKDFNNEADTPDNFQSRRPNTSFCFLDIRSPGLGDTAMYLCATSRDSVAPRGAFFGQGTRLTVV.

This clonotype was observed many times. The rearrangement uses TRBV3-1 and TRBJ1-3, with D possibly TRBD1 on 6 matching bases. Germline CDR1 reads LGHDT; CDR2 reads YNNKEL (reference sequence). The CDR3 has 15 residues. Between the trimmed V and J ends, which lost 0 bases and 2 bases, there was a span of 8 bases. CDR3 bases: TGTGCCAGCAGCCAAGACGGGGGCCCTGGAAACACCATATATTTT. This gives the protein CASSQDGGPGNTIYF.

This clonotype turned up a few times. J is TRBJ2-4 and V is TRBV7-2; 9 bases are a match to TRBD1. V lost 6 bases, J lost 6 bases, and 3 bases stayed unmatched. The germline V gene encodes CDR1 SGHTA and CDR2 FQGNSA. The CDR3 runs 13 residues. The CDR3 reads CASSPGQGNIQYF. The CDR3 bases are TGTGCCAGCAGTCCGGGACAGGGAAACATTCAGTACTTC.

The table lists this clonotype with many counts. The gene calls are TRBV10-3 and TRBJ1-2; 9 nucleotides agree with TRBD1. The V and J ends lost 10 bases and 1 base, in that order; junction bases with no gene match: 13. Germline lookup yields CDR1 ENHRY and CDR2 SYGVKD. This CDR3 has 16 residues. This CDR3 reads CANSPGQGGSNYGYTF. The DNA for the CDR3 is TGTGCCAACTCGCCGGGACAGGGAGGTAGTAACTATGGCTACACCTTC.

This clonotype was picked up many times. The chain uses TRBV12-3 or TRBV12-4 and TRBJ2-7; D unresolved. This CDR3 is 14 amino acids long. V was pared by 2 bases and J by 1 base, with 9 bases between. The CDR3 spells CASSLWARSYEQYF. CDR3 sequence (DNA): TGTGCCAGCAGTTTATGGGCACGGTCCTACGAGCAGTACTTC.

In this sample, this clonotype turned up many times. This chain uses TRBV21-1 with TRBJ2-2; the tabulated D call, TRBD2, remains unverified against the DNA. TRBV21-1 is an annotated pseudogene. The CDR3 extends over 14 amino acids. CDR3 sequence (DNA): TGTGCCAGCAGCAAAGGGACTAACACCGGGGAGCTGTTTTTT. It codes for CASSKGTNTGELFF.

This clonotype showed up many times. V and J are TRBV20-1 and TRBJ1-4, with D perhaps matching TRBD1 (5 bases). CDR3 size: 16 residues. Trimming removed 2 bases at V and 7 bases at J, with 20 bases between. Germline-derived CDR1 and CDR2 are DFQATT and SNEGSKA (reference sequence). The DNA of the CDR3 is TGCAGTGCTAGACCCCTTAAGACAGCCACGGGTGAAAAACTGTTTTTT. It codes for CSARPLKTATGEKLFF.

This clonotype was found many times. This chain links TRBV10-3 with TRBJ2-7; no clear D gene. CDR1 is ENHRY and CDR2 is SYGVKD in the germline V gene. V was clipped by 6 bases and J by 5 bases, with 11 bases between them. This CDR3 contains 12 residues. CDR3: CAISPAPDEQYF. CDR3 coding DNA: TGTGCCATCAGCCCTGCCCCCGACGAGCAGTACTTC.

This clonotype was counted at least ten times. The J gene is TRBJ2-4, the V gene TRBV7-2; the D is unclear. Between the trimmed V and J ends, which lost 4 bases and 0 bases, there was a span of 10 bases. The germline CDR1 and CDR2 sequences are SGHTA and FQGNSA. The CDR3 runs 15 residues. CDR3 in DNA: TGTGCCAGCAGCTCGCCGGACGTAGCCAAAAACATTCAGTACTTC. Translation: CASSSPDVAKNIQYF.

In its sample, this clonotype was seen many times. The J gene is TRBJ2-7, the V gene TRBV5-1, with 9 bases identical to TRBD2. The CDR3 is 18 residues long. The V segment lost 4 bases and the J segment 0 bases; nucleotides outside the gene matches: 14. In germline, CDR1 is SGHRS, CDR2 YFSETQ. The CDR3: CASSRIGGGRGSSYEQYF. CDR3 in DNA: TGCGCCAGCAGCCGGATCGGAGGCGGGAGGGGTAGCTCCTACGAGCAGTACTTC. The entire variable domain, with the rest obtained from reference TRBV5-1 and TRBJ2-7, is as follows: KAGVTQTPRYLIKTRGQQVTLSCSPISGHRSVSWYQQTPGQGLQFLFEYFSETQRNKGNFPGRFSGRQFSNSRSEMNVSTLELGDSALYLCASSRIGGGRGSSYEQYFGPGTRLTVT.

This clonotype was observed a few times. This sequence joins TRBV20-1 and TRBJ2-3; D gene ambiguous. CDR3 length: 12 residues. Deletions cut 4 bases from V and 0 bases from J, with 5 bases between. Germline V gives CDR1 DFQATT, CDR2 SNEGSKA (reference sequence). CDR3: CSATKSTDTQYF. In nucleotides, the CDR3 is TGCAGTGCTACGAAGAGCACAGATACGCAGTATTTT.

At least ten counts were recorded for this clonotype. The J gene is TRBJ2-5, the V gene TRBV13; no reliable D call. Germline assignment: CDR1 PRHDT and CDR2 FYEKMQ (reference sequence). This CDR3 contains 16 residues. Trimming took 1 base from V and 5 from J, leaving 17 bases between them. The CDR3 protein is CASSLVGNGYGETQYF. The CDR3, as DNA: TGTGCCAGCAGCTTAGTAGGGAACGGCTACGGTGAGACCCAGTACTTC.

This clonotype was counted at least ten times. J is TRBJ1-4 and V is TRBV7-8, with a weak D call TRBD1 (6 bases). Trimming cost V 3 bases and J 7 bases, with 18 bases left between them. CDR1 and CDR2 (germline): SGHVS, FQNEAQ. The CDR3 sequence is 16 residues long. The CDR3 loop is CASSFLTRGAGEKLFF. The CDR3 bases are TGTGCCAGCAGCTTTTTAACCCGGGGGGCGGGTGAAAAACTGTTTTTT.

Judged by abundance, this clonotype is medium-sized. The genes are TRBV20-1 and TRBJ2-1; D call uncertain. The CDR3 covers 14 residues. In germline, CDR1 is DFQATT, CDR2 SNEGSKA (reference sequence). V lost 2 bases to trimming and J lost 10 bases, with 18 bases between them. CDR3: CSARYGQANKEQFF. The CDR3 nucleotides are TGCAGTGCTAGATACGGGCAGGCTAATAAGGAGCAGTTCTTC.

There are many counts of this clonotype. The chain links TRBV20-1 to TRBJ2-5; D may be TRBD2 (7 bases). This CDR3 spans 13 amino acids. V lost 6 bases to trimming and J lost 5 bases, with 16 bases between them. Looked up from germline, CDR1 is DFQATT and CDR2 is SNEGSKA (reference sequence). CDR3 loop: CSATPGGLETQYF. The CDR3 DNA follows: TGCAGTGCAACCCCGGGGGGCCTGGAGACCCAGTACTTC.

This clonotype was found many times. The rearrangement uses TRBV5-1 and TRBJ2-1; D is unclear. Trimming shortened V by 4 bases and J by 4 bases, and 12 bases separated the two germline ends. There are 14 residues in the CDR3. Germline V CDR1 and CDR2: SGHRS, YFSETQ. This CDR3 is CASSRTPDYNEQFF. CDR3 nucleotide sequence: TGCGCCAGCAGCCGAACCCCGGATTACAATGAGCAGTTCTTC.

This clonotype was recorded many times. The rearrangement joins TRBV3-1 to TRBJ2-1; TRBD2 is a possible D gene (6 bases). The CDR3 sequence is 18 residues long. The V gene lost 0 bases and the J gene lost 0 bases, with 15 bases spanning the gap. Germline CDR1 reads LGHDT; CDR2 reads YNNKEL (reference sequence). CDR3 amino acids: CASSQDLIDGSSYNEQFF. The CDR3 DNA follows: TGTGCCAGCAGCCAAGATCTGATTGACGGGAGCTCCTACAATGAGCAGTTCTTC.